The sequence of this T cell receptor beta chain was determined in a study of Tregs in tolerant kidney transplant recipients. Study-level findings and limits: Tregs expanded with activated donor B cells seemed most donor-specific. No direct test of biological reproducibility was done here.

Recipient PBMCs carried a CFSE label and met irradiated graft donor PBMCs for approximately six days before FACS sorting. Sequencing used immunoSEQ multiplex PCR; TCRdb keeps in-frame clones, though not all of them. This repertoire comprises around 2,000 clones; its ten largest clones make up less than 7.5%. V was clipped by 6 bases and J by 5 bases, with 19 bases between them. CDR3 length: 15 residues. Measured by frequency, this clone is medium-sized (0.01 to 0.1%). As yet, its antigen is unknown. The CDR3 end falls 3 residues outside the read, so it is completed with the germline J gene. The TCR comes from a human patient who received a combined kidney and bone marrow transplant. The source material was CD8+ T cells from blood cultured with allogeneic cells, sampled before the transplant. The rearrangement joins TRBV12-3 or TRBV12-4 to TRBJ2-5; D perhaps matches TRBD2 (6 bases). The CDR3 region is CASRPGTQRWETQYF. CDR3 bases read: TGTGCCAGCAGGCCCGGGACTCAAAGATGGGAGACC.